Sequencing of this TCR beta chain was carried out in a study of T-cell memory formation after mild COVID-19. Whole-study context: TCR clusters were largely donor specific. Findings and limits, study-wide: Pre-infection memory already had some responding clones, implying cross-reactive memory joined. Contracting clones, day 15 to 85, had balanced CD4/CD8, and later expanders favored CD4+.

This clonotype was seen a handful of times. The antigen is unknown. After 5'RACE with constant-segment primers, TCR alpha and TCR beta cDNA libraries carrying sample barcodes and UMIs were obtained. TCRdb analysed the 5' RACE reads with MiXCR anew, one entry per CDR3 protein. The data contain hundreds of thousands of distinct CDR3 sequences, approximately 27% of them singletons. The CDR3 runs 15 residues. Germline V gene data show CDR1 as MGHRA and CDR2 as YSYEKL. Trimming removed 0 bases from V and 15 bases from J, with 18 bases in between. The sample consisted of PBMCs or a T cell subset sorted from them (not recorded which). The chain has TRBV4-1 and TRBJ1-6, with TRBD1 as a possible D gene (5 bases). The source of this sequence is an adult woman who had mild COVID-19 (a few samples of this study predate the infection). Cell type and time point are not known. CDR3 sequence reads: CASSQEVGRLYLLHF. In nucleotides, the CDR3 is TGCGCCAGCAGCCAAGAGGTGGGGCGGCTTTATCTCCTCCACTTT.